Shown below are 15 T cell receptor beta chains from a single sample sequenced in a study of cytomegalovirus exposure and HLA in healthy donors. Amplification used 60 Vbeta primers and 13 Jbeta primers. The method was immunoSEQ multiplex PCR; TCRdb's version includes in-frame clones alone and lacks a portion of them. The sample shows 90,000 to 95,000 clones, around 80% of them seen only once. Sequenced material: PBMCs. The source of these receptors is a male donor in good health and CMV-seropositive.

The chain links TRBV18 to TRBJ2-7; 10 nucleotides line up with TRBD2. Germline V CDR1 and CDR2: KGHSH, LQKENI. The ends lost 6 bases at V and 2 bases at J; junction bases unmatched: 7. The length of the CDR3 is 15 residues. CDR3 DNA sequence: TGTGCCAGCTCGTCCTTAGCGGGGGGCCCCTACGAGCAGTACTTC. It encodes CASSSLAGGPYEQYF.

The rearrangement joins TRBV21-1 to TRBJ1-1. TRBV21-1 represents a pseudogene. The CDR3 is 15 residues long. CDR3 bases: TGTGCCAGCAGCAAAGCTGGGGAGGGGGACACTGAAGCTTTCTTT. Translated, it gives CASSKAGEGDTEAFF.

This clone was seen a few times. At one boundary the junction diverges from the germline segment, which might be a read error. The chain has TRBV14 and TRBJ2-5, with 11 bases fitting TRBD2. Per germline, CDR1 SGHDN and CDR2 FVKESK. The CDR3 spans 13 residues. For the CDR3, the DNA is TGTGCCAGCAGCCAAGTTCAGGGACTAGCGGTCCACTTC. Protein product: CASSQVQGLAVHF.

Only one count was recorded for this clone. The chain carries TRBV30 and TRBJ2-1; 13 bases agree with TRBD2. V dropped 8 bases and J dropped 0; count of bases not matched to a gene: 10. Germline CDR1 and CDR2: GTSNPN and SVGIG (reference sequence). This CDR3 is built from 17 residues. Written as DNA, the CDR3 is TGTGCCCTCGGGACTAGCGGGACCCCAAGCTCCTACAATGAGCAGTTCTTC. Its protein product is CALGTSGTPSSYNEQFF.

This chain connects TRBV18 to TRBJ2-7; D is possibly TRBD1 (5 bases). The ends were cut back, 2 bases at V and 1 base at J, with 6 bases in the middle. CDR1 and CDR2 (germline): KGHSH, LQKENI. The CDR3 consists of 13 residues. The CDR3 nucleotides read TGTGCCAGCTCACCAACAGGATCCTACGAGCAGTACTTC. Its translation is CASSPTGSYEQYF.

This clone was seen more than once but under ten times. The chain combines TRBV5-1 with TRBJ2-5, with 10 bases matching TRBD2. Trimming took 4 bases from V and 5 from J; bases not matched to a gene: 2. CDR1 is SGHRS and CDR2 is YFSETQ in the germline V gene. CDR3 length: 13 amino acids. CDR3 loop: CASSSGGVETQYF. For the CDR3, the DNA is TGCGCCAGCAGCAGCGGGGGGGTTGAGACCCAGTACTTC.

CDR3 sequence (DNA): TGTGCCAGCAGTATGGGACAGTCCCTCACAGATACGCAGTATTTT. Residues: CASSMGQSLTDTQYF. The rearrangement links TRBV2 to TRBJ2-3; 7 bases are a match to TRBD1. Trimming removed 5 bases from V and 2 bases from J; junction bases left unmatched: 7. The CDR3 spans 15 residues. Germline CDR1 is SNHLY and CDR2 is FYNNEI. Looking up the rest from reference TRBV2 and TRBJ2-3 gives the full variable domain: EPEVTQTPSHQVTQMGQEVILRCVPISNHLYFYWYRQILGQKVEFLVSFYNNEISEKSEIFDDQFSVERPDGSNFTLKIRSTKLEDSAMYFCASSMGQSLTDTQYFGPGTRLTVL.

This clone was observed a single time. The chain recombines TRBV28 with TRBJ1-2; possible D gene TRBD1, 6 bases. V lost 5 bases and J lost 0, with 16 bases in between. Germline assignment: CDR1 MDHEN and CDR2 SYDVKM. The CDR3 has 16 residues. CDR3: CASSGTSYRANYGYTF. CDR3 coding DNA: TGTGCCAGCAGTGGGACAAGTTACCGAGCTAACTATGGCTACACCTTC.

J is TRBJ1-3 and V is TRBV18; possible D gene TRBD1, 6 bases. The CDR3 length is 13 residues. CDR1 KGHSH and CDR2 LQKENI come from the germline V gene. V lost 6 bases, J lost 7 bases, and 13 bases lay in between. The CDR3 DNA follows: TGTGCCAGCTCCCTCGACACAGGGAACACCATATATTTT. Translated: CASSLDTGNTIYF.

With respect to this clone: This sample also contains other DNA sequences that code for the same CDR3. This rearrangement joins TRBV5-1 to TRBJ2-5; 10 nucleotides align to TRBD1. The junction had 15 bases not matched to a gene; V was cut back by 4 bases and J by 0 bases. Looked up from germline, CDR1 is SGHRS and CDR2 is YFSETQ. The CDR3 runs to 19 residues. The CDR3 here is CASSKTGGALWGYQETQYF. The CDR3 DNA is TGCGCCAGCAGCAAGACAGGGGGCGCCTTGTGGGGTTACCAAGAGACCCAGTACTTC.

The chain employs TRBV11-2 and TRBJ2-7; D not resolved. This CDR3 is built from 12 residues. V lost 2 bases to trimming and J lost 3 bases, with 5 bases between them. Germline V lookup: CDR1 SGHAT, CDR2 FQNNGV. The DNA of the CDR3 is TGTGCCAGCAGCTTATCCGGCTACGAGCAGTACTTC. Protein: CASSLSGYEQYF.

The rearrangement joins TRBV2 to TRBJ2-3, with D possibly being TRBD2 (5 bases). Trimming cost V 8 bases and J 7 bases, with 13 bases left between them. Germline CDR1 is SNHLY and CDR2 is FYNNEI. The CDR3 has 12 residues. The CDR3 loop reads CASSKNGNTQYF. The CDR3 DNA follows: TGTGCCAGCTCAAAGAACGGGAATACGCAGTATTTT. The full variable domain, its missing parts supplied by reference TRBV2 and TRBJ2-3, is EPEVTQTPSHQVTQMGQEVILRCVPISNHLYFYWYRQILGQKVEFLVSFYNNEISEKSEIFDDQFSVERPDGSNFTLKIRSTKLEDSAMYFCASSKNGNTQYFGPGTRLTVL.

The chain carries TRBV30 and TRBJ1-1, with TRBD1 as a possible D gene (5 bases). CDR3 length: 13 residues. Trimming shortened V by 0 bases and J by 11 bases, and 16 bases separated the two germline ends. Germline values: CDR1 GTSNPN, CDR2 SVGIG (reference sequence). CDR3 protein: CAWSVSRQGSAFF. The CDR3 coding sequence is TGTGCCTGGAGTGTATCCCGCCAGGGTTCGGCTTTCTTT.

The CDR3 reads CASSLVEDRVYEQYF. The DNA of the CDR3 is TGCGCCAGCAGCTTGGTTGAGGACAGGGTCTACGAGCAGTACTTC. The chain employs TRBV5-1 and TRBJ2-5; TRBD1 matches 8 bases. TRBJ2-7 explains the end of the DNA better; the J call may be wrong. The CDR3 spans 15 residues. Germline V gene data show CDR1 as SGHRS and CDR2 as YFSETQ.

The gene calls are TRBV4-1 and TRBJ2-7; 9 nucleotides agree with TRBD1. Germline V gene data show CDR1 as MGHRA and CDR2 as YSYEKL. V was clipped by 0 bases and J by 6 bases; unmatched bases: 6. This CDR3 region has 15 residues. The CDR3 DNA sequence: TGCGCCAGCAGCCAAGAGGTCAACAGGGGGCGCGAGCAGTACTTC. Its translation is CASSQEVNRGREQYF.